One sample yielded the 15 T cell receptor beta chains listed below, sequenced in a study of OX40 agonist ivuxolimab in advanced cancers. Libraries were prepared by immunoSEQ multiplex PCR; TCRdb keeps only in-frame clonotypes and omits some of them. The sample lists tens of thousands of clones; around 88% were seen once. The specimen was CD4+ or CD8+ T cells sorted from blood, collected in a trial of the OX40 agonist ivuxolimab. These receptors were collected from an adult with an advanced solid tumor such as melanoma, head and neck, liver or kidney cancer.

The chain links TRBV2 to TRBJ2-2, with 14 bases identical to TRBD2. Germline V CDR1 and CDR2: SNHLY, FYNNEI. The CDR3 runs to 17 residues. J lost 0 bases, V lost 9 bases, and 6 bases had no gene match. For the CDR3, the DNA is TGTGCCAGACCTAGGACTAGCGGGGGGCCGAACACCGGGGAGCTGTTTTTT. Translation gives CARPRTSGGPNTGELFF.

The table lists this clone with a few counts. This chain links TRBV4-1 with TRBJ2-5; possibly TRBD1 or TRBD2 for D (5 bases each). V was cut by 0 bases and J by 5 bases, with 16 bases left in between. CDR3 length: 16 amino acids. Germline-derived CDR1 and CDR2 are MGHRA and YSYEKL. CDR3 bases: TGCGCCAGCAGCCAAGATGGGGGACGGGGTGGGGAGACCCAGTACTTC. It specifies CASSQDGGRGGETQYF.

V and J are TRBV11-1 and TRBJ2-3; D unclear. The CDR3 loop spans 15 amino acids. Germline V lookup: CDR1 SGHAT, CDR2 FQDESV (reference sequence). V lost 5 bases, J lost 4 bases, and 16 bases lay in between. In DNA, the CDR3 is TGTGCCAGCAGCCACGAATCGTTCGCGGCAGATACGCAGTATTTT. It specifies CASSHESFAADTQYF. Complete variable domain (other parts from reference TRBV11-1 and TRBJ2-3): EAEVAQSPRYKITEKSQAVAFWCDPISGHATLYWYRQILGQGPELLVQFQDESVVDDSQLPKDRFSAERLKGVDSTLKIQPAELGDSAMYLCASSHESFAADTQYFGPGTRLTVL.

This chain links TRBV25-1 with TRBJ2-3, with D uncertain. Per the germline V gene, CDR1 is MGHDK and CDR2 is SYGVNS. The CDR3 has 15 amino acids. Between the trimmed V and J ends, which lost 3 bases and 6 bases, there was a span of 16 bases. In nucleotides, the CDR3 is TGTGCCAGCAGTGATAATTGGGTACGAGCTGATACGCAGTATTTT. Translating gives CASSDNWVRADTQYF.

In its sample, this clone was seen once. As DNA, the CDR3 is TGCGCCAGCAGGAGCCCTTCCTACGAGCAGTACTTC. It specifies CASRSPSYEQYF. The V and J genes are TRBV5-1 and TRBJ2-7; D gene uncertain. Germline-derived CDR1 and CDR2 are SGHRS and YFSETQ. Trimming left V 5 bases short and J 1 base short, with 7 bases between. The CDR3 runs to 12 residues. The full variable domain, completed using reference TRBV5-1 and TRBJ2-7, is KAGVTQTPRYLIKTRGQQVTLSCSPISGHRSVSWYQQTPGQGLQFLFEYFSETQRNKGNFPGRFSGRQFSNSRSEMNVSTLELGDSALYLCASRSPSYEQYFGPGTRLTVT.

In its sample, this clone was seen once. A much larger clone differs from this one at a single base, so this may be a read error. The rearrangement uses TRBV5-1 and TRBJ2-7; weak D call: TRBD1 (6 bases). Deletions cut 2 bases from V and 5 bases from J, with 11 bases between. The length of the CDR3 is 13 residues. Germline V gene lookup returns CDR1 SGHRS and CDR2 YFSETQ. The CDR3 DNA reads TGCGCCAGCAGCTTTACAGGGTCCCACGAGCAGTACTTC. Protein sequence: CASSFTGSHEQYF.

The rearrangement links TRBV7-8 to TRBJ2-7; 9 bases map to TRBD2. The CDR3 totals 16 residues. In germline, CDR1 is SGHVS, CDR2 FQNEAQ. Written as DNA, the CDR3 is TGTGCGATCTTAAGCGGGGGGAACTTAAAGCTCGACGAGCAGTACTTC. It is translated as CAILSGGNLKLDEQYF.

There are a few counts of this clone. This rearrangement joins TRBV4-1 to TRBJ2-5; 9 bases align to TRBD1. The CDR3 totals 18 residues. Germline values: CDR1 MGHRA, CDR2 YSYEKL. Trimming at V came to 0 bases and at J to 5 bases, leaving 13 bases not matched to a gene. Here the CDR3 reads CASSQDLWDRVSKETQYF. The CDR3 coding sequence is TGCGCCAGCAGCCAAGATCTTTGGGACAGGGTATCAAAGGAGACCCAGTACTTC.

V usage is TRBV1 and J usage is TRBJ2-7; the D call in the table, TRBD2, was not verified against the DNA. TRBV1 is noted as a pseudogene. CDR3 size: 12 residues. The CDR3 is CTSTSGWSEQYF. DNA of the CDR3: TGCACCAGCACCTCGGGTTGGAGCGAGCAGTACTTC.

This chain joins TRBV16 and TRBJ1-4, with D unresolved. This CDR3 has 16 residues. V lost 1 base and J 0 bases, leaving 9 bases between the germline ends. Germline assignment: CDR1 KGHSY and CDR2 FQNENV. This CDR3 is CASSQLDTSTNEKLFF. DNA of the CDR3: TGTGCCAGCAGCCAATTAGATACTTCAACTAATGAAAAACTGTTTTTT.

The V call is TRBV9, the J call TRBJ1-1; D gene unclear. Germline CDR1 is SGDLS and CDR2 is YYNGEE. This CDR3 contains 15 residues. Trimming pared 0 bases from V and 5 bases from J, leaving 14 bases between. The CDR3 is CASSVDQNGITEAFF. The DNA for the CDR3 is TGTGCCAGCAGCGTAGATCAAAACGGGATTACTGAAGCTTTCTTT.

V and J are TRBV6-5 and TRBJ1-2; D is unclear. Trimming took off 0 bases at V and 4 bases at J, with 9 bases between the two ends. Germline V lookup: CDR1 MNHEY, CDR2 SVGAGI. This CDR3 contains 14 residues. The CDR3 DNA sequence: TGTGCCAGCAGTTACTCGTCGTCAGGCTATGGCTACACCTTC. Residues: CASSYSSSGYGYTF.

The chain uses TRBV7-8 and TRBJ2-3; D perhaps matches TRBD1 (6 bases). The CDR3 has 14 residues. Trimming stripped 6 bases from V and 4 bases from J, with 14 bases between. The germline CDR1 and CDR2 sequences are SGHVS and FQNEAQ. CDR3 protein: CASRITGNPDTQYF. CDR3 coding DNA: TGTGCCAGCAGAATCACAGGGAATCCAGATACGCAGTATTTT.

CDR3 amino acids: CASSQAQGRTYEQYF. For the CDR3, the DNA is TGCGCCAGCAGCCAAGCCCAAGGGCGTACCTACGAGCAGTACTTC. The rearrangement joins TRBV4-1 to TRBJ2-7; no reliable D call. V was trimmed by 1 base and J by 2 bases, leaving 12 bases between them. From germline, CDR1 is MGHRA and CDR2 YSYEKL. The length of the CDR3 is 15 residues.

The rearrangement uses TRBV27 and TRBJ2-1, with TRBD2 identical over 11 bases. The CDR3 is 16 residues long. Germline V gene lookup returns CDR1 MNHEY and CDR2 SMNVEV (reference sequence). V shed 7 bases, J shed 8 bases, and the junction held 13 bases outside the gene matches. Here the CDR3 DNA reads TGTGCCAGCACCCCCCTGGGGACTAGCGGCCCCCATGAGCAGTTCTTC. The encoded protein is CASTPLGTSGPHEQFF.